These T cell receptor beta chains were read from a single sample in a study of blood T cells in healthy people across ages. TCRdb redid the calling of the 5' RACE reads with MiXCR, one entry per CDR3 protein. The data contain 700,000 to 850,000 distinct CDR3 sequences, 50% to 65% of them singletons. The source material was blood. The origin of the receptors is an elderly man in good health. Each CDR3 is given with its conserved first and last residue. The D gene is left open where the match is weak. Only some rows state a clone size, as once, few, many or a class for expanded clones.

clone_size	j_call	v_call	d_call	cdr3_nt	cdr3_aa
-	TRBJ1-5	TRBV2	TRBD1	TGTGCCAGCACCGTCGACAGGGGCAATCAGCCCCAGCATTTT	CASTVDRGNQPQHF
-	TRBJ2-3	TRBV29-1	TRBD2	TGCAGCGTGGAAATACCTAGCGGAGCCGGAGATACGCAGTATTTT	CSVEIPSGAGDTQYF
few	TRBJ2-1	TRBV4-1	-	TGCGCCAGCAGCCAAGAGGGGCAGGGCTACAATGAGCAGTTCTTC	CASSQEGQGYNEQFF
-	TRBJ1-2	TRBV29-1	-	TGCAGCGGCCGGGACACCCCGGCGGGTGGCTACACCTTC	CSGRDTPAGGYTF
-	TRBJ2-7	TRBV20-1	-	TGCAGTGCTAGAGACGGGTCACCCTACGAGCAGTACTTC	CSARDGSPYEQYF
-	TRBJ1-2	TRBV7-2	-	TGTGCCAGCAGCCATCGTGGGGGTTACTATGGCTACACCTTC	CASSHRGGYYGYTF
-	TRBJ2-6	TRBV6-1	-	TGTGCCAGCAGGCCGGCTGGGACGGCCCGCTCTGGGGCCAACGTCCTGACTTTC	CASRPAGTARSGANVLTF
-	TRBJ1-5	TRBV4-1	-	TGCGCCAGCAGCCAAGAGGGGGTACAGCCCCAGCATTTT	CASSQEGVQPQHF
-	TRBJ2-7	TRBV11-3	-	TGTGCCAGCAGCTTAAGGCCCGCCAACGAGCAGTACTTC	CASSLRPANEQYF
few	TRBJ2-1	TRBV28	TRBD2	TGTGCCAGCAGGTTTGTGGGCGGGAGGGCCCATGAGCAGTTCTTC	CASRFVGGRAHEQFF
few	TRBJ2-3	TRBV20-1	-	TGCAGTGCCACGAGAGGTAGTAGCGGCAGGGATACGCAGTATTTT	CSATRGSSGRDTQYF
-	TRBJ2-1	TRBV14	-	TGTGCCAGCAGCCAAGTTCGGGGGCGAGGGGGCTATCTTAGCTCCTACCATGAGCAGTTCTTC	CASSQVRGRGGYLSSYHEQFF
few	TRBJ2-7	TRBV20-1	-	TGCAGTTTAACCCAACCCCCCTACGAGCAGTACTTC	CSLTQPPYEQYF
-	TRBJ2-4	TRBV20-1	-	TGCAGTGCTAGAGATAGCGTCCGAGTCAAAAACATTCAGTACTTC	CSARDSVRVKNIQYF
-	TRBJ2-7	TRBV16	-	TGTGCCAGCAGCCCCTCCCCCGGGCGGTCACTCTCCTACGAGCAGTACTTC	CASSPSPGRSLSYEQYF
-	TRBJ2-7	TRBV20-1	-	TGCAGTGCTAGAGCCCCAGCGGGCGACGTGCAGTACTTC	CSARAPAGDVQYF
-	TRBJ1-3	TRBV12-3/TRBV12-4	-	TGTGCCAGCAGTCTGACCCCTACCCCAAGTTCTGGAAACATCATATATTTT	CASSLTPTPSSGNIIYF
-	TRBJ2-7	TRBV2	TRBD2	TGTGCCAGCAGTGAAGTGTGGCGGACTAGCGGAGTCGAGCAGTACTTC	CASSEVWRTSGVEQYF
-	TRBJ2-2	TRBV20-1	-	TGCAGTGCTAGAGATAATGAGGGCCGGGAGCTGTTTTTT	CSARDNEGRELFF
-	TRBJ2-5	TRBV24-1	TRBD1	TGTGCCACCAGTGATCCTATCGCCGACAGGGGGCAAGAGACCCAGTACTTC	CATSDPIADRGQETQYF
-	TRBJ2-1	TRBV20-1	-	TGCAGTGCTGGTACACAGCCACCCAGGAATGAGCAGTTCTTC	CSAGTQPPRNEQFF
-	TRBJ2-5	TRBV29-1	-	TGCAGCGTTGATTCCATAGCCGGACATAACAAAGAGACCCAGTACTTC	CSVDSIAGHNKETQYF
-	TRBJ2-3	TRBV12-3/TRBV12-4	-	TGTGCCAGCAGTTTAAGCAGGGAACGAGATACGCAGTATTTT	CASSLSRERDTQYF
-	TRBJ2-1	TRBV11-2	TRBD2	TGTGCCAGCAGCCCCGGACTAGCGGGAAGAGGGTTCTTC	CASSPGLAGRGFF
-	TRBJ1-6	TRBV7-6	-	TGTGCCAGCAGCTTAACCCAGAGCCAGGGGTATAATTCACCCCTCCACTTT	CASSLTQSQGYNSPLHF
-	TRBJ2-1	TRBV6-1	TRBD2	TGTGCCAGCAGGGGCCAGGGACTAGCGGGATTTGAGCAGTTCTTC	CASRGQGLAGFEQFF
-	TRBJ2-1	TRBV7-9	TRBD1	TGTGCCAGCAGCTTAGAGACAGGGAGAATCCATGAGCAGTTCTTC	CASSLETGRIHEQFF
-	TRBJ2-4	TRBV29-1	TRBD2	TGCAGCGTTAGTCGGGGCGGGGGGACCAAAAACATTCAGTACTTC	CSVSRGGGTKNIQYF
-	TRBJ2-7	TRBV10-3	-	TGTGCCATCAGTGAGTCGGTGGGGTCCCACTACAATGAGCAGTACTTC	CAISESVGSHYNEQYF
-	TRBJ1-2	TRBV20-1	-	TGCAGTGCCACCCGAGTTGGGCGACCCTATGGCTACACCTTC	CSATRVGRPYGYTF
-	TRBJ2-5	TRBV7-8	TRBD2	TGTGCCAGCAGAATAAGACTAGCTAAAGAGACCCAGTACTTC	CASRIRLAKETQYF
-	TRBJ1-1	TRBV2	-	TGTGCCAGCAGTCGGGACACTAACCCGAACACTGAAGCTTTCTTT	CASSRDTNPNTEAFF
-	TRBJ1-2	TRBV20-1	-	TGCAGTGCTAGGTCGGTGCGGAGGGACGGTTTAATAGGATATGGCTACACCTTC	CSARSVRRDGLIGYGYTF
-	TRBJ2-5	TRBV11-2	-	TGTGCCAGCAGGCGTCTTAGAGGGAAAGAGACCCAGTACTTC	CASRRLRGKETQYF
-	TRBJ1-1	TRBV2	TRBD1	TGTGCCAGCAGTGAACGGGGACAGCAAGCTTTCTTT	CASSERGQQAFF
-	TRBJ2-5	TRBV3-1	-	TGTGCCAGCAGCCAATCTGGGCGGCAAGAGACCCAGTACTTC	CASSQSGRQETQYF
-	TRBJ2-2	TRBV4-1	TRBD2	TGCGCCAGCAGCCCCGGACTAGCGGTTGGGACCGGGGAGCTGTTTTTT	CASSPGLAVGTGELFF
few	TRBJ2-1	TRBV3-1	-	TGTGCCAGCAGCCCTGGGACCCTGAACAATGAGCAGTTCTTC	CASSPGTLNNEQFF
few	TRBJ2-1	TRBV7-9	-	TGTGCCAGCAGCTCGGTCGAGGGCCGCTCCTACAATGAGCAGTTCTTC	CASSSVEGRSYNEQFF
-	TRBJ2-5	TRBV20-1	-	TGCAGTGCTAGACGGGACCGGGGAGAGACCCAGTACTTC	CSARRDRGETQYF
-	TRBJ2-7	TRBV11-3	TRBD1	TGTGCCAGCAGCTTAGTAACCGGCAGGGGGTTAGGGTCCAAGCAGTACTTC	CASSLVTGRGLGSKQYF
-	TRBJ2-7	TRBV20-1	TRBD1	TGCAGTGCAACAGGGGGCCCCTACGAGCAGTACTTC	CSATGGPYEQYF
-	TRBJ2-3	TRBV25-1	-	TGTGCCAGCAGTGAATATTCAGCAGATACGCAGTATTTT	CASSEYSADTQYF
-	TRBJ2-7	TRBV6-5	TRBD1	TGTGCCAGCAGTTACGATTATGGACAGGGCCCCTACGAGCAGTACTTC	CASSYDYGQGPYEQYF
few	TRBJ2-3	TRBV7-2	-	TGTGCCAGCAGCTTAGGTCTAGGGGGGGCAGATACGCAGTATTTT	CASSLGLGGADTQYF
-	TRBJ2-1	TRBV7-2	TRBD2	TGTGCCAGCAGCTTAATCGCTAGCGGGATCTATGAGCAGTTCTTC	CASSLIASGIYEQFF
-	TRBJ2-7	TRBV27	TRBD1	TGTGCCAGCAGGCGGGCAGGGGGCTACGAGCAGTACTTC	CASRRAGGYEQYF
few	TRBJ1-6	TRBV20-1	TRBD1	TGCAGTGCTAAATTGGGACAGGGGTTTTCACCCCTCCACTTT	CSAKLGQGFSPLHF
few	TRBJ2-3	TRBV11-2	-	TGTGCCAGCAGCTTAGATATGCACAGATACGCGTATTTT	CASSLDMHRYAYF
-	TRBJ2-3	TRBV6-2/TRBV6-3	-	TGTGCCAGCAGTTACTCGAAACTAAGGGAGCTTAATCGCAGATGCGCGTATTTT	CASSYSKLRELNRRCAYF
few	TRBJ2-7	TRBV9	-	TGTGCCAGCAGCTCCCGGGGGATCGGGAGTTCATACGAGCAGTACTTC	CASSSRGIGSSYEQYF
-	TRBJ1-3	TRBV29-1	-	TGCAGCGTCGGGAGGGGCACACCGAGCTCTGGAAACACCATATATTTT	CSVGRGTPSSGNTIYF
-	TRBJ1-1	TRBV27	-	TGTGCCAGCAGTTTATATAGGGGAGGAGGCACTGAAGCTTTCTTT	CASSLYRGGGTEAFF
few	TRBJ2-7	TRBV28	TRBD1	TGTGCCAGCAGCTCCCAGGGGACAGGGGAAAGGTACGAGCAGTACTTC	CASSSQGTGERYEQYF
-	TRBJ2-7	TRBV18	-	TGTGCCAGCTCACCCCACCCCATGGCAGGGACTCCCTACGAGCAGTACTTC	CASSPHPMAGTPYEQYF